This T cell receptor beta chain was recovered during a study of CD8 T cells in ankylosing spondylitis. CDR3 length: 15 residues. Trimming cost V 5 bases and J 7 bases; bases outside gene matches: 6. Germline values: CDR1 SGHTA, CDR2 FQGNSA. Making use of molecular barcodes, quantitative 5'-RACE generated TCR beta libraries. TCRdb reprocessed the 5' RACE reads via MiXCR and lists one record per CDR3 protein. The repertoire includes around 280,000 distinct CDR3 sequences, 20% of them detected once, and 7.8% sits in the top ten. A remark on this clonotype: The target antigen is unknown.

Study outcomes and limitations: Earlier reports found some motif variants in synovial fluid and blood in reactive arthritis. Made up of eight highly homologous variants, a TCR beta motif appeared characteristic of ankylosing spondylitis blood.

The J gene is TRBJ1-4, the V gene TRBV7-2; TRBD1 matches at 11 bases. What was sequenced was blood, either unsorted or a sorted T cell fraction (not recorded which). The receptor was isolated from a male donor with ankylosing spondylitis or in good health (not recorded which). The CDR3 DNA is TGTGCCAGCAGCAACAAGGACAGGGGGCTTGAAAAACTGTTTTTT. Protein product: CASSNKDRGLEKLFF.